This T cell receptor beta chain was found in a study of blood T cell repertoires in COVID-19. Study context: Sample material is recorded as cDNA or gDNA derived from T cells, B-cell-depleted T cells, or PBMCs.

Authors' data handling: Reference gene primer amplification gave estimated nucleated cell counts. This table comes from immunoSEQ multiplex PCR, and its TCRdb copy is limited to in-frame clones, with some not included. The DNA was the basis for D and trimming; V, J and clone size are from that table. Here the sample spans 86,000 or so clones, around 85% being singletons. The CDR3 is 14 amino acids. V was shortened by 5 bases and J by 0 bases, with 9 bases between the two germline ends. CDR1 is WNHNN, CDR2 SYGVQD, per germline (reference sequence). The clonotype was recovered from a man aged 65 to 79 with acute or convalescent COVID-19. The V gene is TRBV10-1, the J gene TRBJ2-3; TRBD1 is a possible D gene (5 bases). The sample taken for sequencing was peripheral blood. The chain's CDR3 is CASSKPGSTDTQYF. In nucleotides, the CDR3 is TGCGCCAGCAGTAAACCAGGGAGCACAGATACGCAGTATTTT.